The source of this TCR beta chain is a study of T cells after yellow fever vaccination. This clonotype was counted between two and nine times. The antigen remains undetermined. UMIs were added to TCR cDNA along with a universal primer site when it was made by 5'RACE template switching. TCRdb reprocessed the 5' RACE reads via MiXCR and lists one record per CDR3 protein. The sample includes under 600,000 distinct CDR3 sequences, 21% seen only once; the top ten take 16%. Study results and caveats: The study re-detected most primary-vaccination clones after the booster (around 96% CD4, around 90% CD8).

The V gene lost 4 bases and the J gene lost 2 bases, with 13 bases spanning the gap. Germline values: CDR1 SGHRS, CDR2 YFSETQ. The CDR3 loop spans 15 amino acids. This receptor was identified in a man younger than 35 who received the YFV17D yellow fever vaccine. The gene calls are TRBV5-1 and TRBJ1-3, with D possibly TRBD1 on 5 matching bases. Here the sequenced sample was PBMCs, taken approximately 20 days after the first yellow fever vaccination. Here the CDR3 DNA reads TGCGCCAGCAGCCTGAGATGGGGCGCTGGAAACACCATATATTTT. This sequence encodes CASSLRWGAGNTIYF. Together with reference TRBV5-1 and TRBJ1-3, the CDR3 gives the full variable domain: KAGVTQTPRYLIKTRGQQVTLSCSPISGHRSVSWYQQTPGQGLQFLFEYFSETQRNKGNFPGRFSGRQFSNSRSEMNVSTLELGDSALYLCASSLRWGAGNTIYFGEGSWLTVV.